This is a list of T cell receptor beta chains from one sample in a study of blood T cell repertoires in COVID-19. Profiled with immunoSEQ multiplex PCR; TCRdb holds only in-frame clones, not every one. This table holds over 200,000 clones, around 86% found once. Sequencing used peripheral blood. These receptor sequences come from a man in his fifties with COVID-19, enrolled during active disease. Each CDR3 is given with its conserved first and last residue. Each record gives: V gene, J gene, D gene, clone size, CDR3 DNA, CDR3 protein. D genes are given only for firm matches. Expanded clones are given a class, and other clones once, few, many or no size at all.

>TRBV14|TRBJ1-4|.|once
TGTGCCAGCAGCCAACAGGTTAATGAAAAACTGTTTTTT
CASSQQVNEKLFF
>TRBV18|TRBJ2-2|.|.
TGTGCCAGCTCACTACAGATTAACACCGGGGAGCTGTTTTTT
CASSLQINTGELFF
>TRBV19|TRBJ2-7|.|.
TGTGCCAGTAGTGTCAGGCCGACCTACGAGCAGTACTTC
CASSVRPTYEQYF
>TRBV4-3|TRBJ1-2|.|.
TGCGCCAGCAGCCAAGCCGATAGGGGTAACTATGGCTACACCTTC
CASSQADRGNYGYTF
>TRBV7-2|TRBJ2-1|TRBD1|.
TGTGCCAGCACGCCTCCGGGACAGGGATACAATGAGCAGTTCTTC
CASTPPGQGYNEQFF
>TRBV7-6|TRBJ2-1|TRBD1|.
TGTGCCAGCAGCCAAATTAGGGGGCCTATTTACAATGAGCAGTTCTTC
CASSQIRGPIYNEQFF
>TRBV19|TRBJ1-2|.|.
TGTGCCAGTAGTAACACAGCGGCGAGGACCTTC
CASSNTAARTF
>TRBV30|TRBJ2-7|TRBD1|once
TGTGCCTGGAGTACAGGGACAGGTACCTACGAGCAGTACTTC
CAWSTGTGTYEQYF
>TRBV13|TRBJ2-3|TRBD2|.
TGTGCCAGCAGCTCAGCGGCGCCCAGCGGGAGGGCCACAGATACGCAGTATTTT
CASSSAAPSGRATDTQYF
>TRBV7-6|TRBJ2-5|.|.
TGTGCCAGCAGCTTGGTACCGAACCAGGGGTTTGAGAAGACCCAGTACTTC
CASSLVPNQGFEKTQYF